This passage covers 16 T cell receptor beta chains from one sample sequenced in a study of regulatory T cells in long-lasting Graves disease. Library construction for TCR beta used iRepertoire HTBI primers and Arm-PCR of CDR3 regions. TCRdb processed the multiplex PCR reads anew with MiXCR; each CDR3 protein has one entry. The table lists approximately 400,000 distinct CDR3 sequences, just under 15% of them singletons. Time point defined: newly diagnosed GD, antithyroid drugs for less than 3 months. PBMC RNA was the source of the TCR library. The same data also contributed to another study, on T cells in Graves' hyperthyroidism and ophthalmopathy.

The starting material was peripheral blood mononuclear cells (PBMCs), obtained at new diagnosis, from a patient treated with antithyroid drugs. The receptors derive from a woman aged 25-40 years with Graves disease.

This clonotype was counted many times. The chain recombines TRBV30 with TRBJ2-1; tentative D call: TRBD2 (6 bases). The CDR3 extends over 13 amino acids. Deletions cut 5 bases from V and 6 bases from J, with 14 bases between. From germline, CDR1 is GTSNPN and CDR2 SVGIG (reference sequence). The CDR3: CAWEPGLSNEQFF. The CDR3 DNA sequence: TGTGCCTGGGAACCGGGACTCTCCAATGAGCAGTTCTTC.

Remarks on this clonotype: The junction departs from germline at one end; a sequencing error may be responsible. The chain links TRBV29-1 to TRBJ2-1; TRBD1 matches 12 bases. Germline V gives CDR1 SQVTM, CDR2 ANQGSEA. The CDR3 runs 19 residues. This chain's CDR3 is CSIEGVRGQGAGLGYEQFF. The CDR3 nucleotides read TGCAGCATTGAGGGGGTGAGGGGACAGGGGGCGGGATTGGGCTATGAGCAGTTCTTC.

V usage is TRBV20-1 and J usage is TRBJ1-5; D is perhaps TRBD1 (5 bases). Deletions cut 3 bases from V and 5 bases from J, with 17 bases between. Germline V gene data show CDR1 as DFQATT and CDR2 as SNEGSKA (reference sequence). The CDR3 totals 15 residues. CDR3 sequence: CSASPQGRWDQPQHF. The CDR3 DNA reads TGCAGTGCTAGCCCCCAGGGTAGGTGGGATCAGCCCCAGCATTTT.

This clonotype was picked up many times. The genes are TRBV19 and TRBJ1-5; D unclear. The CDR3 runs 15 residues. Per germline, CDR1 LNHDA and CDR2 SQIVND (reference sequence). The V end was cut by 7 bases, the J end by 3 bases, with 16 bases between. The CDR3 region is CASTDEKASNQPQHF. The CDR3, as DNA: TGTGCCAGTACCGACGAGAAGGCCTCCAATCAGCCCCAGCATTTT.

The chain is built from TRBV7-6 and TRBJ1-5; the D gene is possibly TRBD1 (6 bases). Germline V gene lookup returns CDR1 SGHVS and CDR2 FNYEAQ. Trimming removed 5 bases from V and 6 bases from J, with 14 bases in between. The CDR3 contains 14 residues. CDR3 nucleotides: TGTGCCAGCAGCCTCAGGGGTCGGAGTCAGCCCCAGCATTTT. Protein: CASSLRGRSQPQHF.

This clonotype was counted only a few times. This chain uses TRBV9 with TRBJ2-2, with TRBD2 identical over 9 bases. The V gene end was trimmed by 0 bases and the J gene end by 4 bases; junction bases not matched to a gene: 1. The CDR3 contains 15 residues. Per the germline V gene, CDR1 is SGDLS and CDR2 is YYNGEE. The CDR3: CASSVVSGSTGELFF. CDR3 coding DNA: TGTGCCAGCAGCGTAGTTAGCGGGAGCACCGGGGAGCTGTTTTTT.

The chain employs TRBV11-2 and TRBJ1-1; D gene ambiguous. CDR1 and CDR2 from the germline V gene are SGHAT and FQNNGV. The CDR3 consists of 11 residues. Trimming took 6 bases from V and 2 from J, leaving 4 bases between them. The DNA for the CDR3 is TGTGCCAGCAGTCACAACACTGAAGCTTTCTTT. Its protein is CASSHNTEAFF.

Comments on this clonotype: Relative to the germline gene, one junction end is altered; a read error may explain this. The chain joins TRBV19 to TRBJ2-3; the match to TRBD2 covers 10 bases. This CDR3 is 15 amino acids long. Germline CDR1 LNHDA, CDR2 SQIVND (reference sequence). Written as DNA, the CDR3 is TGTGCCAGTAGTATTTTAGCGGGAGGAACAGGTACGCAGTATTTT. Protein sequence: CASSILAGGTGTQYF.

This clonotype was detected many times. V and J are TRBV27 and TRBJ2-3; D remains unclear. V lost 5 bases, J lost 4 bases, and 10 bases lay in between. Germline values: CDR1 MNHEY, CDR2 SMNVEV (reference sequence). CDR3 length equals 13 residues. Here the CDR3 reads CASSLWLADTQYF. The CDR3, as DNA: TGTGCCAGCAGTCTGTGGCTAGCAGATACGCAGTATTTT.

A few counts support this clonotype. The chain links TRBV4-1 to TRBJ1-5, with D unresolved. V lost 0 bases and J lost 9, with 12 bases in between. The CDR3 spans 14 residues. Per germline, CDR1 MGHRA and CDR2 YSYEKL. The CDR3 region has the DNA TGCGCCAGCAGCCAAGATTCCGGGGTAAGGCCCCAGCATTTT. Translating it yields CASSQDSGVRPQHF.

This chain joins TRBV2 and TRBJ1-5; 8 bases match TRBD1. Germline V CDR1 and CDR2: SNHLY, FYNNEI. This CDR3 has 16 amino acids. V lost 3 bases to trimming and J lost 3 bases; unmatched junction nucleotides: 7. CDR3 in amino acids: CASSDPGGLDNQPQHF. The CDR3 coding sequence is TGTGCCAGCAGTGATCCAGGGGGCTTGGACAATCAGCCCCAGCATTTT.

Notes on this clonotype: Given a much more abundant clone one base away, this may be a read error. The chain uses TRBV7-9 and TRBJ2-1; 10 nucleotides match TRBD1. CDR3 size: 17 residues. After removal of 4 bases from V and 13 bases from J, the junction contained 19 bases not matched to a gene. Germline-derived CDR1 and CDR2 are SEHNR and FQNEAQ (reference sequence). CDR3 bases: TGTGCCAGCAGCTCATACGCCGGGACAGGGGTGAAAGAGACCCAGTTCTTC. It is translated as CASSSYAGTGVKETQFF. Looking up the rest from reference TRBV7-9 and TRBJ2-1 gives the full variable domain: DTGVSQNPRHKITKRGQNVTFRCDPISEHNRLYWYRQTLGQGPEFLTYFQNEAQLEKSRLLSDRFSAERPKGSFSTLEIQRTEQGDSAMYLCASSSYAGTGVKETQFFGPGTRLTVL.

The chain has TRBV6-1 and TRBJ1-6; TRBD1 might be the D (5 bases). The CDR3 runs 19 residues. CDR1 is MNHNS, CDR2 SASEGT, per germline. V was pared by 2 bases and J by 0 bases, with 17 bases between. The CDR3 is CASSERPAGPSSYNSPLHF. The DNA of the CDR3 is TGTGCCAGCAGTGAACGCCCGGCGGGACCGAGCTCCTATAATTCACCCCTCCACTTT.

This clonotype was seen a handful of times. Possible read error: a much larger clone is one base away. The chain uses TRBV20-1 and TRBJ2-3, with 7 positions matching TRBD1. The CDR3 runs 12 residues. Germline-derived CDR1 and CDR2 are DFQATT and SNEGSKA (reference sequence). Here the CDR3 reads CGGRGRADTQYF. CDR3 sequence (DNA): TGCGGTGGTAGGGGGCGCGCAGATACGCAGTATTTT.

The V and J genes are TRBV20-1 and TRBJ1-5, with D uncertain. This CDR3 contains 12 residues. Trimming took 6 bases from V and 9 from J, leaving 15 bases between them. Germline V gives CDR1 DFQATT, CDR2 SNEGSKA (reference sequence). The CDR3 bases are TGCAGTGCCCGTCAGCAATCAGTGCCCCAGCATTTT. This gives the protein CSARQQSVPQHF.

This clonotype was observed a few times. The J gene is TRBJ1-2, the V gene TRBV4-1, with D uncertain. V was pared by 5 bases and J by 6 bases, with 16 bases between. This CDR3 has 14 residues. The germline V gene has CDR1 MGHRA and CDR2 YSYEKL. CDR3 nucleotides: TGCGCCAGCAGCATCGTGGAGGACTCAAATGGCTACACCTTC. Its translation is CASSIVEDSNGYTF.